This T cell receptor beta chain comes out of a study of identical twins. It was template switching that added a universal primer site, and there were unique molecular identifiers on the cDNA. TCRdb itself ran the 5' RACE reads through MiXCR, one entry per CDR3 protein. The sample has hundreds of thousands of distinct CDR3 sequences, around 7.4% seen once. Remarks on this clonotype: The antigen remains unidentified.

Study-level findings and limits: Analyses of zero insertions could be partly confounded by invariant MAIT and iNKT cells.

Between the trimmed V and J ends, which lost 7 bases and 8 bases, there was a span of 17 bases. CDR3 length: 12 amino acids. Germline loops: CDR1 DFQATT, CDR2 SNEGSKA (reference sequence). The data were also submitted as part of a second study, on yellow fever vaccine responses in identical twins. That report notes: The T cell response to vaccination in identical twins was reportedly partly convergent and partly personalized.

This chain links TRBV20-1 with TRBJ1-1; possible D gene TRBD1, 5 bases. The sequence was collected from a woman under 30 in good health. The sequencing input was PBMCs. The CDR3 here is CSEYERGTEAFF. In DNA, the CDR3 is TGCAGTGAGTATGAGCGTGGGACGGAAGCTTTCTTT.